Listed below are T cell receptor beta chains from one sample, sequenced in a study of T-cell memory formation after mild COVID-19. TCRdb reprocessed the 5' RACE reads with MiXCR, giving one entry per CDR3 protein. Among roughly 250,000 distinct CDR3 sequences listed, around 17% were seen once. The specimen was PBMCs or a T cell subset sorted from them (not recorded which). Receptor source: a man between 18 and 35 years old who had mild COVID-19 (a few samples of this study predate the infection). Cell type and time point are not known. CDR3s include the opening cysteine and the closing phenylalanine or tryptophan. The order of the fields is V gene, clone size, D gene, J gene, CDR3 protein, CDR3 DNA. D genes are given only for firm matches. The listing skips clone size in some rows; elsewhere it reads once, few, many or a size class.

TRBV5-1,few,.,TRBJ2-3,CASSLGTIPSDTQYF,TGCGCCAGCAGCTTGGGGACCATCCCTTCGGATACGCAGTATTTT
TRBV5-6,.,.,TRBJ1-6,CASSLVGPMNSPLHF,TGTGCCAGCAGCTTGGTCGGTCCTATGAATTCACCCCTCCACTTT
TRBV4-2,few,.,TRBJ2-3,CASSQDRVVWGTDTQYF,TGTGCCAGCAGCCAAGACAGGGTGGTTTGGGGCACAGATACGCAGTATTTT
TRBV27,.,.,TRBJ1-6,CASKILGGSPLHF,TGTGCCAGCAAAATCCTAGGGGGTTCACCCCTCCACTTT
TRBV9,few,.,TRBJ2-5,CASSVGLGRETQYF,TGTGCCAGCAGCGTCGGACTGGGTCGGGAGACCCAGTACTTC
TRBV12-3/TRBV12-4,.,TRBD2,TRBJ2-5,CASSLTSGGARETQYF,TGTGCCAGCAGTTTAACTAGCGGGGGGGCCAGGGAGACCCAGTACTTC
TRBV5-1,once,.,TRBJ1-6,CASSLNSPGMGYAPLHF,TGCGCCAGCAGCTTGAACTCTCCGGGAATGGGATATGCACCCCTCCACTTT
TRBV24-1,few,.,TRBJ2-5,CATSETRWGETQYF,TGTGCCACCAGTGAAACTCGGTGGGGAGAGACCCAGTACTTC
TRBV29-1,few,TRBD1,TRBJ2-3,CSVAQGVTDTQYF,TGCAGCGTTGCCCAGGGGGTCACAGATACGCAGTATTTT
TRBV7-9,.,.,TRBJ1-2,CASSWQGRDYGYTF,TGTGCCAGCAGCTGGCAGGGTAGGGACTATGGCTACACCTTC
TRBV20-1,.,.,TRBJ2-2,CSAKVPGMDTGELFF,TGCAGTGCTAAGGTTCCTGGGATGGACACCGGGGAGCTGTTTTTT